This TCR beta chain was recovered during a study of technical replicates of blood from several donors. Generated by immunoSEQ multiplex PCR, the TCRdb table keeps only in-frame clones and is missing some. The table records tens of thousands of clones, around 94% of them present only once. This clone was observed a single time. CDR1 and CDR2 from the germline V gene are SGHRS and YFSETQ. The CDR3 runs 18 residues. J was trimmed by 0 bases and V by 4 bases; bases with no gene match: 10. The V and J genes are TRBV5-1 and TRBJ2-3, with 11 bases aligning to TRBD2. Sequencing was performed on T cells isolated from PBMCs. The receptor was derived from a human donor in good health. CDR3 sequence: CASSLGTSGISSTDTQYF. The CDR3 DNA reads TGCGCCAGCAGCCTCGGGACTAGCGGTATCTCTAGCACAGATACGCAGTATTTT.